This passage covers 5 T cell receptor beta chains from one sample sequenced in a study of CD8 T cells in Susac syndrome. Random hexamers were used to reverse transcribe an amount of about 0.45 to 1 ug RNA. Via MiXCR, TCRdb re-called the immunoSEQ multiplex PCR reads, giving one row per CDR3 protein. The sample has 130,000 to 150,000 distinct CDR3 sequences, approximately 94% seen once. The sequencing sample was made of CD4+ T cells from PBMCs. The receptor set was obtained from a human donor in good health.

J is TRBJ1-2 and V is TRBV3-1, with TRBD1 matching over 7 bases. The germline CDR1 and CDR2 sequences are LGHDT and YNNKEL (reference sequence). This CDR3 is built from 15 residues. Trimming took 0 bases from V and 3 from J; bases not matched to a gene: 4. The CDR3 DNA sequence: TGTGCCAGCAGCCAAGAAGTGGGACAGCACTATGGCTACACCTTC. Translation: CASSQEVGQHYGYTF.

The CDR3 nucleotides read TGCGCCAGCAGCTTCCAGGGGGCCGACACTGAAGCTTTCTTT. Encoded protein: CASSFQGADTEAFF. The chain couples TRBV5-1 to TRBJ1-1; 8 positions match TRBD1. Germline CDR1 and CDR2: SGHRS and YFSETQ. This CDR3 has 14 residues. Trimming took 2 bases from V and 3 from J; bases not matched to a gene: 3. Based on the CDR3 plus reference TRBV5-1 and TRBJ1-1, the full variable domain is KAGVTQTPRYLIKTRGQQVTLSCSPISGHRSVSWYQQTPGQGLQFLFEYFSETQRNKGNFPGRFSGRQFSNSRSEMNVSTLELGDSALYLCASSFQGADTEAFFGQGTRLTVV.

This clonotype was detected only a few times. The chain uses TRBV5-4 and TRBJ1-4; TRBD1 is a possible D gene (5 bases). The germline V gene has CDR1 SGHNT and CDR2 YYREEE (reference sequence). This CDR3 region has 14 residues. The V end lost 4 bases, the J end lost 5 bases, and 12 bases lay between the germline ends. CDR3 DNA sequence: TGTGCCAGCAGCCTCGACAGACTCAATGAAAAACTGTTTTTT. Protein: CASSLDRLNEKLFF.

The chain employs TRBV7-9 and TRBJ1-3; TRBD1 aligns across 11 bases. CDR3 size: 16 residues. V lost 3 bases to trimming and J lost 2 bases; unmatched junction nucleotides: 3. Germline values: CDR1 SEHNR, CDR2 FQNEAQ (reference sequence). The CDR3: CASSFRDRGTGNTIYF. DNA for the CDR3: TGTGCCAGCAGCTTTCGGGACAGGGGGACTGGAAACACCATATATTTT.

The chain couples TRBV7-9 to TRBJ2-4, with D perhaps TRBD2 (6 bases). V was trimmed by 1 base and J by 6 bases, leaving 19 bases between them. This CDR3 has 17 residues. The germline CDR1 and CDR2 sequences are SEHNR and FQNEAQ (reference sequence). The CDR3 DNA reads TGTGCCAGCAGCTTAGGTGTAGGGAGTCCGGAGGGAAACATTCAGTACTTC. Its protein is CASSLGVGSPEGNIQYF.